This TCR beta chain was captured by sequencing in a study of T cell responses to AZD1222 COVID-19 vaccine. Study context: Second-dose intervals near 4 or 12 weeks were combined. Study-wide results and caveats: Baseline serostatus was positive in only a handful of AZD1222 recipients. The repertoires were collected only after the peak T cell response. White British donors predominated, females outnumbered males, and clonal diversity was possibly underestimated.

This table comes from immunoSEQ multiplex PCR, and its TCRdb copy is limited to in-frame clones, with some not included. The sample yields about 110,000 clones, roughly 90% seen once. With regard to this clone: Antigen specificity is unknown.

This clonotype was sampled from an adult in good health. The sequenced sample was peripheral blood, obtained on day 0 of AZD1222 vaccination.

The CDR3 DNA sequence: TGTGCCAGCAGTATCATGACAGGTACCGGCTACACCTTC. Its protein product is CASSIMTGTGYTF. V is TRBV12-3 or TRBV12-4 and J is TRBJ1-2, with D possibly being TRBD1 (6 bases). Deletions cut 5 bases from V and 8 bases from J, with 15 bases between. The CDR3 is 13 residues long.